These T cell receptor beta chains were read from a single sample in a study of blood T cell repertoires in COVID-19. Some clones are missing from TCRdb's copy, which holds only in-frame ones; the method was immunoSEQ multiplex PCR. The data contain some 270,000 clones, roughly 88% of them singletons. Sequenced input: peripheral blood. The receptor set was obtained from a woman aged 70-85 years with acute or convalescent COVID-19. The CDR3 runs from the conserved cysteine through the conserved F or W. The D gene is left open where the match is weak. Some rows have no size entry. The others give once, few or many, or a class for an expanded clone.

CASNRANTEAFF,TGTGCCAGTAACAGGGCGAACACTGAAGCTTTCTTT,TRBV19,TRBJ1-1,NA,NA
CSVEDTGTGIRRNTEAFF,TGCAGCGTTGAAGACACCGGGACAGGGATTCGGAGGAACACTGAAGCTTTCTTT,TRBV29-1,TRBJ1-1,TRBD1,NA
CASSYRGFGGQGIPKRPEAFF,TGTGCCAGCAGCTACAGAGGATTCGGTGGACAGGGGATTCCCAAAAGGCCCGAAGCTTTCTTT,TRBV6-6,TRBJ1-1,TRBD1,NA
CASSLSLQKNYGYTF,TGTGCCAGCAGTTTATCCCTCCAGAAAAACTATGGCTACACCTTC,TRBV11-2,TRBJ1-2,NA,NA
CASSPERGADEKLFF,TGTGCCAGCAGCCCCGAGCGGGGGGCGGACGAAAAACTGTTTTTT,TRBV5-6,TRBJ1-4,NA,NA
CASRGDRGIGGYTF,TGTGCCAGCAGGGGGGACAGGGGAATAGGTGGCTACACCTTC,TRBV6-5,TRBJ1-2,TRBD1,NA
CASSETSGGVWASETQYF,TGTGCCAGCAGTGAGACTAGCGGGGGTGTTTGGGCATCAGAGACCCAGTACTTC,TRBV2,TRBJ2-5,TRBD2,NA
CATRPLTGSSNEKLFF,TGTGCCACCAGACCACTCACAGGGTCGAGTAATGAAAAACTGTTTTTT,TRBV15,TRBJ1-4,NA,NA
CASRAVNYGYTF,TGTGCCAGCAGGGCAGTTAACTATGGCTACACCTTC,TRBV2,TRBJ1-2,NA,NA
CASSPGDRGRELFF,TGTGCCAGCAGCCCCGGGGACAGGGGTCGGGAGCTGTTTTTT,TRBV7-9,TRBJ2-2,TRBD1,NA
CASSMGQLREAFF,TGTGCCAGTAGTATGGGACAGCTGAGAGAAGCTTTCTTT,TRBV19,TRBJ1-1,TRBD1,NA
CASSQDQGGGASLYIGGNEQFF,TGTGCCAGCAGCCAAGATCAGGGCGGAGGCGCAAGTTTATATATCGGGGGTAATGAGCAGTTCTTC,TRBV4-2,TRBJ2-1,NA,NA
CASSVGGRADTQYF,TGCGCCAGCAGTGTAGGAGGGCGGGCAGATACGCAGTATTTT,TRBV10-2,TRBJ2-3,NA,NA
CASRGGLFYGYTF,TGTGCCAGCAGGGGGGGTCTGTTCTATGGCTACACCTTC,TRBV2,TRBJ1-2,NA,once
CASSYFRAVNVLTF,TGTGCCAGCAGTTACTTCAGGGCTGTGAACGTCCTGACTTTC,TRBV6-5,TRBJ2-6,NA,NA
CASSPGQSYGYTF,TGCGCCAGCAGCCCTGGACAGAGCTATGGCTACACCTTC,TRBV4-1,TRBJ1-2,NA,NA
CASSGGTVGGNEQFF,TGTGCCAGCAGCGGCGGGACAGTAGGGGGCAATGAGCAGTTCTTC,TRBV9,TRBJ2-1,NA,few
CASSSQGEGTEAFF,TGCGCCAGCAGCTCACAGGGAGAAGGCACTGAAGCTTTCTTT,TRBV5-1,TRBJ1-1,NA,NA
CASSSDRGNSPLHF,TGTGCCAGTAGTTCCGACAGGGGTAATTCACCCCTCCACTTT,TRBV19,TRBJ1-6,TRBD1,NA
CASTYRAGESTDTQYF,TGTGCCAGCACATATAGGGCGGGGGAGAGCACAGATACGCAGTATTTT,TRBV25-1,TRBJ2-3,TRBD2,once
CASSPGDNSPLHF,TGTGCCAGCAGCCCGGGGGATAATTCACCCCTCCACTTT,TRBV4-2,TRBJ1-6,NA,few
CASSLNYEQYF,TGTGCCAGCAGCCTAAACTACGAGCAGTACTTC,TRBV3-1/TRBV3-2,TRBJ2-7,NA,NA
CASSEPTGNNQPQHF,TGTGCCAGCAGTGAGCCGACAGGGAACAATCAGCCCCAGCATTTT,TRBV6-1,TRBJ1-5,TRBD1,NA
CASTLPGQGSAF,TGTGCCAGCACCTTACCGGGACAGGGTTCTGCCTTC,TRBV28,TRBJ1-2,TRBD1,NA
CASSLQGGGVAEAFF,TGCGCCAGCAGCTTGCAGGGTGGAGGGGTCGCTGAAGCTTTCTTT,TRBV5-1,TRBJ1-1,NA,NA
CASSLAPGDPEAFF,TGTGCCAGCAGCTTAGCGCCAGGGGACCCTGAAGCTTTCTTT,TRBV7-2,TRBJ1-1,NA,NA
CASRVDWVAEAFF,TGTGCCAGCAGGGTCGACTGGGTCGCTGAAGCTTTCTTT,TRBV6-5,TRBJ1-1,NA,NA
CSLRGEGDTDTQYF,TGCAGCCTTCGGGGGGAGGGAGACACAGATACGCAGTATTTT,TRBV29-1,TRBJ2-3,TRBD2,NA
CASSLTSGGEQYF,TGTGCCAGCAGTTTAACTAGCGGGGGAGAGCAGTACTTC,TRBV12-3/TRBV12-4,TRBJ2-7,TRBD2,NA
CASSDPNRGLDGYTF,TGTGCCAGCAGTGATCCGAACAGGGGGCTAGATGGCTACACCTTC,TRBV25-1,TRBJ1-2,TRBD1,NA
CASSLKGGGPYEQYF,TGTGCCAGCAGCCTTAAGGGCGGGGGGCCTTACGAGCAGTACTTC,TRBV3-1/TRBV3-2,TRBJ2-7,TRBD2,NA
CASSQDIYDRDGYTF,TGTGCCAGCAGCCAAGATATATATGACAGGGATGGCTACACCTTC,TRBV14,TRBJ1-2,TRBD1,once
CASPGRGNEQFF,TGTGCCAGCCCTGGGAGGGGCAATGAGCAGTTCTTC,TRBV2,TRBJ2-1,TRBD2,NA
CASSLDTATYYEQYF,TGCGCCAGCAGCTTGGATACAGCAACCTACTACGAGCAGTACTTC,TRBV5-1,TRBJ2-7,NA,once
CASSLQGRGSGNTIYF,TGCGCCAGCAGCTTGCAGGGGAGAGGGTCTGGAAACACCATATATTTT,TRBV5-1,TRBJ1-3,NA,NA
CASSLGTPRASGANVLTF,TGTGCCAGCAGCTTGGGGACACCAAGAGCGTCTGGGGCCAACGTCCTGACTTTC,TRBV7-9,TRBJ2-6,NA,NA
CASSQTTDNEAFF,TGTGCCAGCAGCCAAACGACAGACAATGAAGCTTTCTTT,TRBV3-1/TRBV3-2,TRBJ1-1,NA,NA
CASSWTGFNEQYF,TGTGCCAGCAGTTGGACAGGGTTTAACGAGCAGTACTTC,TRBV5-4,TRBJ2-7,TRBD1,NA
CASSINAGGTEAFF,TGTGCCAGTAGTATAAACGCAGGGGGCACTGAAGCTTTCTTT,TRBV19,TRBJ1-1,TRBD1,NA
CASSPTTGGRSPLHF,TGCGCCAGCAGCCCTACGACAGGGGGCAGGTCACCCCTCCACTTT,TRBV5-1,TRBJ1-6,TRBD1,NA
CASSDREGSPLHF,TGTGCCAGCAGTGACAGGGAGGGCTCACCCCTCCACTTT,TRBV6-4,TRBJ1-6,NA,NA
CASRPGQGIGEQFF,TGTGCCAGCAGACCCGGACAGGGTATAGGTGAGCAGTTCTTC,TRBV5-6,TRBJ2-1,TRBD1,NA
CASSQPRARSNEQFF,TGTGCCAGCAGCCAACCTAGAGCCAGAAGCAATGAGCAGTTCTTC,TRBV5-4,TRBJ2-1,NA,NA
CASSLPSSRLETQYF,TGTGCCAGCTCACTTCCTTCTAGCCGGCTGGAGACCCAGTACTTC,TRBV18,TRBJ2-5,NA,NA
CASSLGTGQETQYF,TGCGCCAGCAGCTTAGGGACAGGTCAAGAGACCCAGTACTTC,TRBV5-1,TRBJ2-5,TRBD1,NA
CASSIAQGSSETQYF,TGTGCCAGCAGTATAGCACAGGGGAGTAGTGAGACCCAGTACTTC,TRBV2,TRBJ2-5,TRBD1,NA
CASSEAGGRETQYF,TGTGCCAGCAGTGAGGCAGGGGGGCGGGAGACCCAGTACTTC,TRBV25-1,TRBJ2-5,NA,NA
CSPQQPGEQFF,TGCAGTCCCCAACAGCCCGGTGAGCAGTTCTTC,TRBV20-1,TRBJ2-1,NA,NA
CAWSVGTRGSSDTQYF,TGTGCCTGGAGTGTAGGGACCCGGGGGTCATCAGATACGCAGTATTTT,TRBV30,TRBJ2-3,NA,NA
CASRPQAGTQYF,TGTGCCAGTAGACCCCAAGCGGGTACGCAGTATTTT,TRBV12-3/TRBV12-4,TRBJ2-3,NA,NA
CASSSGTDGRQPQHF,TGTGCCAGCAGCTCCGGGACAGACGGACGCCAGCCCCAGCATTTT,TRBV27,TRBJ1-5,TRBD1,NA
CASSQEDFSALHF,TGTGCCAGCAGCCAAGAGGACTTCTCGGCCCTCCACTTT,TRBV3-1/TRBV3-2,TRBJ1-6,NA,NA
CASSPTRDRVLLGYTF,TGTGCCAGCAGCCCCACCCGGGACAGGGTATTGTTAGGCTACACCTTC,TRBV11-2,TRBJ1-2,TRBD1,NA
CASISGINEKLFF,TGTGCCTCTATCTCAGGGATTAATGAAAAACTGTTTTTT,TRBV30,TRBJ1-4,NA,NA
CAISAGRDQPQHF,TGTGCCATCAGTGCGGGGAGGGATCAGCCCCAGCATTTT,TRBV10-3,TRBJ1-5,NA,once
CASSRQRMNTEAFF,TGTGCCAGCAGTCGCCAGAGGATGAACACTGAAGCTTTCTTT,TRBV6-5,TRBJ1-1,NA,NA
CASSFRGTEAFF,TGTGCCAGCAGTTTCAGGGGCACTGAAGCTTTCTTT,TRBV6-5,TRBJ1-1,NA,NA
CASSTRGAPSPLTQYF,TGTGCCAGCAGTACTCGGGGAGCCCCCTCCCCTCTAACGCAGTATTTT,TRBV2,TRBJ2-3,NA,NA
CASTLDSYNEQFF,TGTGCCAGCACCCTAGACAGCTACAATGAGCAGTTCTTC,TRBV12-3/TRBV12-4,TRBJ2-1,NA,once